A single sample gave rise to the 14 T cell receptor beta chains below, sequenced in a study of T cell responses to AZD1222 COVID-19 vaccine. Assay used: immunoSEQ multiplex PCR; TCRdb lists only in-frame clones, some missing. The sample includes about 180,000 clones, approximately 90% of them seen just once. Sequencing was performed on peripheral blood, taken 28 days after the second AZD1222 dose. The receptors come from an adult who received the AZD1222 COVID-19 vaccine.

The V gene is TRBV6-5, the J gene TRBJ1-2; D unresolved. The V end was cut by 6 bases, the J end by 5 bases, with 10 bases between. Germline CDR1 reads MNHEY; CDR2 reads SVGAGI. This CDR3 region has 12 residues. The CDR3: CASSDTGYGYTF. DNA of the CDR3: TGTGCCAGCAGCGACACGGGATATGGCTACACCTTC.

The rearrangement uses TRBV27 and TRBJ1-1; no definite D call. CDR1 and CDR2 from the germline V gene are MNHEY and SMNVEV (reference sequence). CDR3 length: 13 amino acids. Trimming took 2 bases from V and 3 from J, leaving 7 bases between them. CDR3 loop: CASSLKGHTEAFF. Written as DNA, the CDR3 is TGTGCCAGCAGTTTAAAGGGCCACACTGAAGCTTTCTTT.

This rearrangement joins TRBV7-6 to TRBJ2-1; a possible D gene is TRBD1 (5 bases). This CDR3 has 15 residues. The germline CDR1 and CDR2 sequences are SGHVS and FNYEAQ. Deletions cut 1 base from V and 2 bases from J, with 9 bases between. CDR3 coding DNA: TGTGCCAGCAGCTTAGGACAGAATCCCTACAATGAGCAGTTCTTC. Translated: CASSLGQNPYNEQFF.

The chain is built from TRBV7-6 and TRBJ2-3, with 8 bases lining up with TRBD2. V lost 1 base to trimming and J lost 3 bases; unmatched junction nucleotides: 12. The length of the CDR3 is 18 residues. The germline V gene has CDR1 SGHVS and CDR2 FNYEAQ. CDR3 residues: CASSLDARTGLGTDTQYF. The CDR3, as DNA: TGTGCCAGCAGCTTAGATGCCAGGACGGGACTAGGGACAGATACGCAGTATTTT.

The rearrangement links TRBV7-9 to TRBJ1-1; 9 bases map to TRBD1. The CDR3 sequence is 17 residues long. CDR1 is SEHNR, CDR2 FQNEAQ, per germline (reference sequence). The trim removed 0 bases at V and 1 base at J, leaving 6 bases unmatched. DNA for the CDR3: TGTGCCAGCAGCTTAGCTCACCAGGACAGGGGGAACACTGAAGCTTTCTTT. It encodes CASSLAHQDRGNTEAFF.

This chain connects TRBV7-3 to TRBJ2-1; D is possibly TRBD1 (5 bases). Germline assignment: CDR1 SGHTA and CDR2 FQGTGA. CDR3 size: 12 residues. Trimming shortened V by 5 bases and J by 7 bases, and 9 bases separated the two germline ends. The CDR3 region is CASSPSGNEQFF. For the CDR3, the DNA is TGTGCCAGCAGCCCCTCAGGGAATGAGCAGTTCTTC.

CDR3 DNA sequence: TGCGCCAGCAGGCCGGCAGGGGTGTACGGCTACACCTTC. The encoded protein is CASRPAGVYGYTF. The chain carries TRBV10-2 and TRBJ1-2; the D gene is possibly TRBD1 (6 bases). The germline V gene has CDR1 WSHSY and CDR2 SAAADI. Trimming removed 6 bases from V and 8 bases from J, with 16 bases in between. The CDR3 runs 13 residues.

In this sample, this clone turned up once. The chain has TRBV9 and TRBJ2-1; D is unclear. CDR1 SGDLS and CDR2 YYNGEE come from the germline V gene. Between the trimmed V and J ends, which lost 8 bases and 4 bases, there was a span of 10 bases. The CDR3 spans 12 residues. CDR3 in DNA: TGTGCCAGTAATAAGGGTTACAATGAGCAGTTCTTC. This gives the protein CASNKGYNEQFF.

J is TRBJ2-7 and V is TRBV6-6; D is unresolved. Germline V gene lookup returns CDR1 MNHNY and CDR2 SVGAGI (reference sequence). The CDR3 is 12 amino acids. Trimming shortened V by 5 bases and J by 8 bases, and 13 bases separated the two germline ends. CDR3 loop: CASSPTSSKQYF. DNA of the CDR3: TGTGCCAGCAGTCCCACCAGCTCTAAGCAGTACTTC.

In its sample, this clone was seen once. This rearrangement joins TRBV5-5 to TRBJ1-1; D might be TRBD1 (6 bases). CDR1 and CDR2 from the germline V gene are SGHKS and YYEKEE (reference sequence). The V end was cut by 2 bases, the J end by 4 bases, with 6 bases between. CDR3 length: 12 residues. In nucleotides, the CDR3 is TGTGCCAGCAGCTTACAGGGCACTGAAGCTTTCTTT. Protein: CASSLQGTEAFF.

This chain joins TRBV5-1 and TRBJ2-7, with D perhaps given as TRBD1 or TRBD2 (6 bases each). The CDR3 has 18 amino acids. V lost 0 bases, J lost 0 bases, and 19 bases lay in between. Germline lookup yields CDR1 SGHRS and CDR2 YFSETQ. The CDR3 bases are TGCGCCAGCAGCTTGGCTTCTCGGGGGCGAAGGAGCTCCTACGAGCAGTACTTC. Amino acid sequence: CASSLASRGRRSSYEQYF.

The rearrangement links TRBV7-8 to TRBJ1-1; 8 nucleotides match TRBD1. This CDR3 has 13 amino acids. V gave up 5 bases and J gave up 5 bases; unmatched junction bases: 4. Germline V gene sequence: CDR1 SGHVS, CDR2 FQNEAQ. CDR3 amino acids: CASSLDRGTEAFF. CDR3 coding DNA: TGTGCCAGCAGCCTTGACAGGGGAACTGAAGCTTTCTTT.

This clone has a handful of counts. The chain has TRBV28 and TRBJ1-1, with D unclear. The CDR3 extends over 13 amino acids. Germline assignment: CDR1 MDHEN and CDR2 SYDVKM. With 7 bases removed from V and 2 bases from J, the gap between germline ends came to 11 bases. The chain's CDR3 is CASTVPPNTEAFF. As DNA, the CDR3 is TGTGCCAGCACCGTCCCCCCTAACACTGAAGCTTTCTTT.

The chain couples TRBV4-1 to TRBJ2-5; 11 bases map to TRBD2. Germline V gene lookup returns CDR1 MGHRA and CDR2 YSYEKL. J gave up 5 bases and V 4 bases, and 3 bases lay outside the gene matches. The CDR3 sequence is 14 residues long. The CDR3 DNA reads TGCGCCAGCAGCCCCTTAGCGGGAGGGGAGACCCAGTACTTC. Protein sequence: CASSPLAGGETQYF.